This TCR beta chain derives from a study of T cell repertoires in cytomegalovirus infection. Study-level points and caveats: HLA-C-restricted CMV clonotypes gave the most frequent clonotype in two of eight donors.

MiXCR, run by TCRdb on the reads, gives a single entry per CDR3 protein. The table records some 920,000 distinct CDR3 sequences, roughly a third of them present only once. Points on this clonotype: Its target is not known.

This CDR3 contains 16 residues. Germline trimming cut 6 bases from V and 10 bases from J; bases unmatched to any gene: 18. The V gene's germline CDR1 is SGHKS and CDR2 YYEKEE (reference sequence). The V and J genes are TRBV5-5 and TRBJ2-1; 8 bases are shared with TRBD2. This receptor was identified in a human donor in good health (CMV status not recorded). Some clones in this sample may be carry-over from other donors' samples. The sequencing used cultured CD8+ T cells from PBMCs, collected from culture after CMV antigen stimulation. CDR3 in DNA: TGTGCCAGCATCGCACCGGCGGGGGGTTCCTTCGGGGAGCAGTTCTTC. Its translation is CASIAPAGGSFGEQFF. The full variable domain, with the rest looked up from reference TRBV5-5 and TRBJ2-1, is DAGVTQSPTHLIKTRGQQVTLRCSPISGHKSVSWYQQVLGQGPQFIFQYYEKEERGRGNFPDRFSARQFPNYSSELNVNALLLGDSALYLCASIAPAGGSFGEQFFGPGTRLTVL.